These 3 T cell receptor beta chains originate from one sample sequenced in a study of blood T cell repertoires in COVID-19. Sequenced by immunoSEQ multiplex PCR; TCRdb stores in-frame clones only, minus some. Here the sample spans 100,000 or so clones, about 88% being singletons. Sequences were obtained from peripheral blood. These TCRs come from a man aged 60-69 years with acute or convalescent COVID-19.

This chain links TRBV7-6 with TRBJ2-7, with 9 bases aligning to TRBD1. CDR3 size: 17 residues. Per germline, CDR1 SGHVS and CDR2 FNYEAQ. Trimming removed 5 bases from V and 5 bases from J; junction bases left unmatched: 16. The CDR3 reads CASSAYVDRGISNEQYF. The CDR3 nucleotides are TGTGCCAGCAGCGCATACGTGGACAGGGGCATTAGTAACGAGCAGTACTTC.

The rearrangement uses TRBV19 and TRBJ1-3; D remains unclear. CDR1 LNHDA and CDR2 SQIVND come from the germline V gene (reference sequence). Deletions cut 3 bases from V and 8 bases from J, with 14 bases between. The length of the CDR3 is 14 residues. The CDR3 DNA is TGTGCCAGTAGTATGTGGCCTATAGCGGACACCATATATTTT. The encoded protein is CASSMWPIADTIYF.

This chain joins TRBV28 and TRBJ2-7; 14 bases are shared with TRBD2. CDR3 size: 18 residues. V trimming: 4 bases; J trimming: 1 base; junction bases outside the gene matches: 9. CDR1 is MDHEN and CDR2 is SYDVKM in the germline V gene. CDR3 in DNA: TGTGCCAGCAGTTCCGGACTAGCGGGGGGACGACGATCCTACGAGCAGTACTTC. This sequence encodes CASSSGLAGGRRSYEQYF.